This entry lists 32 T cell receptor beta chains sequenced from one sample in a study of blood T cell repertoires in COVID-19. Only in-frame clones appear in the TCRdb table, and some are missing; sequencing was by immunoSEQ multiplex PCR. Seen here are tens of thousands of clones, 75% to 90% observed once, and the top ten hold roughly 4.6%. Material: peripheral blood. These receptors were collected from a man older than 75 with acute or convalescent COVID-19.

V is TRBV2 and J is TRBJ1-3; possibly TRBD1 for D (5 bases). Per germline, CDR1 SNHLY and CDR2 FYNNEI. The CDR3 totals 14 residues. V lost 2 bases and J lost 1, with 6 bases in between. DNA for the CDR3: TGTGCCAGCAGTGAACAGGGTTCTGGAAACACCATATATTTT. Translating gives CASSEQGSGNTIYF. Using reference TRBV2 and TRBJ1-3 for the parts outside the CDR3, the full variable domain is EPEVTQTPSHQVTQMGQEVILRCVPISNHLYFYWYRQILGQKVEFLVSFYNNEISEKSEIFDDQFSVERPDGSNFTLKIRSTKLEDSAMYFCASSEQGSGNTIYFGEGSWLTVV.

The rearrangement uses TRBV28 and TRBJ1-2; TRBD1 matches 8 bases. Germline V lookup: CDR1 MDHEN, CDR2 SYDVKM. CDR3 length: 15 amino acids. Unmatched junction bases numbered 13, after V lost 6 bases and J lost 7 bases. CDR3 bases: TGTGCCAGCAGGACCGAGACAGGGGATGTAGCTGGCTACACCTTC. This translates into CASRTETGDVAGYTF.

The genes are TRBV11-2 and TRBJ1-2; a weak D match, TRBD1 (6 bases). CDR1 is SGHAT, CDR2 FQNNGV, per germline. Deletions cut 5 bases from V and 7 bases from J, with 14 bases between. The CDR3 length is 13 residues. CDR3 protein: CASSPPLDSGYTF. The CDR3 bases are TGTGCCAGCAGCCCCCCCCTGGACAGTGGCTACACCTTC.

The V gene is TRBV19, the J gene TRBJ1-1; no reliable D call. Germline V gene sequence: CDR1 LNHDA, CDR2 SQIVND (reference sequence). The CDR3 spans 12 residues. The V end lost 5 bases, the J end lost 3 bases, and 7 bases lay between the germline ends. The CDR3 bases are TGTGCCAGTAGTTCCCAATACACTGAAGCTTTCTTT. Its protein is CASSSQYTEAFF.

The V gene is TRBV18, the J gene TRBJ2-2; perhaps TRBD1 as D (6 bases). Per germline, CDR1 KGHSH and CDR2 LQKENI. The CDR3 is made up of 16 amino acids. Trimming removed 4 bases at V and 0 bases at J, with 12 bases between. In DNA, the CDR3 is TGTGCCAGCTCACGCGGACAGCCGACGAACACCGGGGAGCTGTTTTTT. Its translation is CASSRGQPTNTGELFF.

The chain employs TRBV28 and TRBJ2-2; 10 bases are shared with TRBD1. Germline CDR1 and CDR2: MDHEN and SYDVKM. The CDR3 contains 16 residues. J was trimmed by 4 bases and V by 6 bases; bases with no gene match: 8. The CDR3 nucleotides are TGTGCCAGCAGGCCCTGGGGACAGGGGACCACCGGGGAGCTGTTTTTT. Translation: CASRPWGQGTTGELFF. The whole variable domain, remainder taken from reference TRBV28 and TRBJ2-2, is DVKVTQSSRYLVKRTGEKVFLECVQDMDHENMFWYRQDPGLGLRLIYFSYDVKMKEKGDIPEGYSVSREKKERFSLILESASTNQTSMYLCASRPWGQGTTGELFFGEGSRLTVL.

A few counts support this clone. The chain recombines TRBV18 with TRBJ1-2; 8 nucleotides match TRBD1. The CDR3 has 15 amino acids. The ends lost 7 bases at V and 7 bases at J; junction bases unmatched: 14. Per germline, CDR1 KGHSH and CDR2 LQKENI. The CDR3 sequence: CASYTGSGQGGGYTF. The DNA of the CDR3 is TGTGCCAGCTACACGGGGTCAGGACAGGGCGGTGGCTACACCTTC.

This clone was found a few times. The CDR3 loop is CASSIDPRDRYNQPQHF. CDR3 nucleotides: TGTGCCAGTAGTATAGACCCCCGCGACAGGTACAATCAGCCCCAGCATTTT. The rearrangement uses TRBV19 and TRBJ1-5; D perhaps matches TRBD1 (6 bases). V lost 0 bases and J lost 3, with 15 bases in between. Germline-derived CDR1 and CDR2 are LNHDA and SQIVND (reference sequence). The CDR3 is made up of 17 amino acids.

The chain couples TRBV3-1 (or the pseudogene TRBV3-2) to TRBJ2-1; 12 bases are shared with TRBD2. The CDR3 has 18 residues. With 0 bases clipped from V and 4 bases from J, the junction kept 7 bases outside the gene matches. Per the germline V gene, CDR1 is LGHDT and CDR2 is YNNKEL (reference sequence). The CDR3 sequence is CASSQDSTSGGKYNEQFF. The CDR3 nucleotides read TGTGCCAGCAGCCAAGATAGTACTAGCGGGGGGAAGTACAATGAGCAGTTCTTC.

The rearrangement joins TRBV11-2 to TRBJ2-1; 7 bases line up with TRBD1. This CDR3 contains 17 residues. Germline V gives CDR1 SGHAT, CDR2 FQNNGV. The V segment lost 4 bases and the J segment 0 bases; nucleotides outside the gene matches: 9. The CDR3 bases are TGTGCCAGCAGCTCCCAGACAGGGCTTAGCTCCTACAATGAGCAGTTCTTC. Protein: CASSSQTGLSSYNEQFF.

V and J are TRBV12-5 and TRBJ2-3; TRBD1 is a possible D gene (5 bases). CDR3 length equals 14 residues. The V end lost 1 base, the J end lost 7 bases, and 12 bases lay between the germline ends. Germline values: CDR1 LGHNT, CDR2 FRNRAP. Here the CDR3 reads CASGLDRMGNTQYF. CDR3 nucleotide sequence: TGTGCTAGTGGTTTGGACAGGATGGGGAATACGCAGTATTTT. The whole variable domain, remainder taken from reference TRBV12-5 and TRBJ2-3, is DARVTQTPRHKVTEMGQEVTMRCQPILGHNTVFWYRQTMMQGLELLAYFRNRAPLDDSGMPKDRFSAEMPDATLATLKIQPSEPRDSAVYFCASGLDRMGNTQYFGPGTRLTVL.

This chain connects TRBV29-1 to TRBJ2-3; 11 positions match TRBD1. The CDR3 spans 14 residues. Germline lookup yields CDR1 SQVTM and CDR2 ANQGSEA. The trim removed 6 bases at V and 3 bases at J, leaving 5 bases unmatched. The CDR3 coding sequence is TGCAGCGTAGGACAGGGGGCGCGAACAGATACGCAGTATTTT. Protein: CSVGQGARTDTQYF.

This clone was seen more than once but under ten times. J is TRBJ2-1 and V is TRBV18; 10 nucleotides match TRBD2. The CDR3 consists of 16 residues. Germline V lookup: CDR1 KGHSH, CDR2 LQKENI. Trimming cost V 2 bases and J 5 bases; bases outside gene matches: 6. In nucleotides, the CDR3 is TGTGCCAGCTCACCAGTGGGGCTAGCGGGAGACAATGAGCAGTTCTTC. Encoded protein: CASSPVGLAGDNEQFF.

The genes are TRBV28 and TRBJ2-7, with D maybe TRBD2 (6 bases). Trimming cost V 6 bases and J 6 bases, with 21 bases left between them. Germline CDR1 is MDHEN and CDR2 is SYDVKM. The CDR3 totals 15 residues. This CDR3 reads CASRGEDHIPLEQYF. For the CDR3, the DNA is TGTGCCAGCAGGGGGGAGGACCATATCCCCCTCGAGCAGTACTTC.

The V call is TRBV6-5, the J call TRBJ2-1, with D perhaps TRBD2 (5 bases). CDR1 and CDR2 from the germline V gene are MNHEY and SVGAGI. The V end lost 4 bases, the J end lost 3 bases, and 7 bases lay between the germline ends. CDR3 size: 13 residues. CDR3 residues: CASSSGLYNEQFF. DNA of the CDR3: TGTGCCAGCAGTTCTGGACTCTACAATGAGCAGTTCTTC.

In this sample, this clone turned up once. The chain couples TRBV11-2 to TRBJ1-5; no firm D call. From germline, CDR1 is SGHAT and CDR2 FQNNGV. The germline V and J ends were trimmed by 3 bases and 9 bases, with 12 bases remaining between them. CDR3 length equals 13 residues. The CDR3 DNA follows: TGTGCCAGCAGCTTCGAAATCGGGAGGCCCCAGCATTTT. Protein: CASSFEIGRPQHF.

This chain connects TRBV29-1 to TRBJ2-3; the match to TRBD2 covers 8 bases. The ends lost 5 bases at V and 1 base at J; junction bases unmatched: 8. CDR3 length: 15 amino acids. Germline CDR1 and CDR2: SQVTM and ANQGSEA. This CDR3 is CSVTRTSSRTDTQYF. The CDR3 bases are TGCAGCGTTACCCGGACTAGCAGTCGCACAGATACGCAGTATTTT.

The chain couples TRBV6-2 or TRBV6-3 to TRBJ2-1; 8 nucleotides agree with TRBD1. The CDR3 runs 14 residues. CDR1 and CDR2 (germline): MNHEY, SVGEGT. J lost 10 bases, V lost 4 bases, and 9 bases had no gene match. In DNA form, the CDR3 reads TGTGCCAGCAGTTGGGGGGACAGGCGACTCGAGCAGTTCTTC. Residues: CASSWGDRRLEQFF.

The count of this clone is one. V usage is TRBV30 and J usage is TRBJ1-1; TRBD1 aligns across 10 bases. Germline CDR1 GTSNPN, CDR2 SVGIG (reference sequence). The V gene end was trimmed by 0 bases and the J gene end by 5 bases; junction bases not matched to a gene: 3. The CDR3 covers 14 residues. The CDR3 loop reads CAWSVGQGQTEAFF. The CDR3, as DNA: TGTGCCTGGAGTGTGGGACAGGGGCAGACTGAAGCTTTCTTT.

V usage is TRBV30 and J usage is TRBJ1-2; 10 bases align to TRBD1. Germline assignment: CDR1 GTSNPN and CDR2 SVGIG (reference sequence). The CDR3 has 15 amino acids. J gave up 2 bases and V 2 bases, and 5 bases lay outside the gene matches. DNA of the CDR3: TGTGCCTGGAGTTGGACAGGGGGTGGAAACTATGGCTACACCTTC. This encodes CAWSWTGGGNYGYTF.

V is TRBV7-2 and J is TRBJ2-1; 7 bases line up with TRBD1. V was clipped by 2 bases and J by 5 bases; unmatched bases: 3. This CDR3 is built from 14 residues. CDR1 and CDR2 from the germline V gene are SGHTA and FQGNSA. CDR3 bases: TGTGCCAGCAGCTTATTACAGGGGAACAATGAGCAGTTCTTC. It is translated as CASSLLQGNNEQFF.

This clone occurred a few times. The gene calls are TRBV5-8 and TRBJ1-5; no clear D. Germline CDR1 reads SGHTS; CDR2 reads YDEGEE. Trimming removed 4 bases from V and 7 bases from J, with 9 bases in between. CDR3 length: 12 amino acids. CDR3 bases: TGTGCCAGCAGCGAGGGAAGGCAGCCCCAGCATTTT. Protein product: CASSEGRQPQHF. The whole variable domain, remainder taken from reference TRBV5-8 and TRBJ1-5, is EAGVTQSPTHLIKTRGQQATLRCSPISGHTSVYWYQQALGLGLQFLLWYDEGEERNRGNFPPRFSGRQFPNYSSELNVNALELEDSALYLCASSEGRQPQHFGDGTRLSIL.

The CDR3 spells CASSLRLAGDGTDTQYF. In DNA form, the CDR3 reads TGTGCCAGCAGCTTAAGACTAGCGGGAGACGGCACAGATACGCAGTATTTT. The rearrangement links TRBV13 to TRBJ2-3, with TRBD2 matching 12 bases. V lost 2 bases and J lost 1; bases outside the gene matches: 4. Per the germline V gene, CDR1 is PRHDT and CDR2 is FYEKMQ (reference sequence). This CDR3 has 17 amino acids. Filled out from reference TRBV13 and TRBJ2-3, the complete variable domain reads AAGVIQSPRHLIKEKRETATLKCYPIPRHDTVYWYQQGPGQDPQFLISFYEKMQSDKGSIPDRFSAQQFSDYHSELNMSSLELGDSALYFCASSLRLAGDGTDTQYFGPGTRLTVL.

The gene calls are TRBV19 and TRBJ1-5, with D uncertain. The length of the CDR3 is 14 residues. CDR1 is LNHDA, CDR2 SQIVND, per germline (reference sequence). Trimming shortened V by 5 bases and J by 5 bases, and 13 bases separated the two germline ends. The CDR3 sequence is CASSRLGQDQPQHF. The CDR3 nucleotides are TGTGCCAGTAGTCGCCTGGGCCAGGATCAGCCCCAGCATTTT.

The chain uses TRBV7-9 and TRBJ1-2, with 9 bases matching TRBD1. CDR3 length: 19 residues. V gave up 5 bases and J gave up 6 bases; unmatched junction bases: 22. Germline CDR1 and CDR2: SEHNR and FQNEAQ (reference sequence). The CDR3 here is CASSPLVAGQGAGVNGYTF. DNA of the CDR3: TGTGCCAGCAGCCCCCTGGTGGCGGGACAGGGTGCCGGGGTTAATGGCTACACCTTC.

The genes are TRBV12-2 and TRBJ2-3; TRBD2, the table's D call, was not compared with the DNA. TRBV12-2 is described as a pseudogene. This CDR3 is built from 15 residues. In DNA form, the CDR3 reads TGTGCAAGTCGCCCCTGGGTAGCGGGAGGGCCCACGCAGTATTTT. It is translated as CASRPWVAGGPTQYF.

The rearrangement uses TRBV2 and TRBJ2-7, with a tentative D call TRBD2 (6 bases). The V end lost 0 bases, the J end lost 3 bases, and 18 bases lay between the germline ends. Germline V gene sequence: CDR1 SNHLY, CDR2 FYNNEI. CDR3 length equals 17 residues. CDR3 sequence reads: CASSEASGSGLHYEQYF. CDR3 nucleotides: TGTGCCAGCAGTGAAGCTAGTGGAAGCGGACTACACTACGAGCAGTACTTC.

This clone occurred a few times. The CDR3 protein is CASSLDRLRGYTF. The CDR3, as DNA: TGTGCCAGCAGTTTGGACAGGCTTCGTGGCTACACCTTC. V gene TRBV6-2 or TRBV6-3 combines with J gene TRBJ1-2, with TRBD1 matching 7 bases. Germline V CDR1 and CDR2: MNHEY, SVGEGT. V trimming: 4 bases; J trimming: 7 bases; junction bases outside the gene matches: 6. This CDR3 spans 13 amino acids.

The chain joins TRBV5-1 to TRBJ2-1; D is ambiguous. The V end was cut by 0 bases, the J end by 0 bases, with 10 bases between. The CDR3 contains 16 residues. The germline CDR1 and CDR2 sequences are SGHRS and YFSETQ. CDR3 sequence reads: CASSLATATSYNEQFF. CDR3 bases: TGCGCCAGCAGCTTGGCCACAGCTACCTCCTACAATGAGCAGTTCTTC. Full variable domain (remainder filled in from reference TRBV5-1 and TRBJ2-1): KAGVTQTPRYLIKTRGQQVTLSCSPISGHRSVSWYQQTPGQGLQFLFEYFSETQRNKGNFPGRFSGRQFSNSRSEMNVSTLELGDSALYLCASSLATATSYNEQFFGPGTRLTVL.

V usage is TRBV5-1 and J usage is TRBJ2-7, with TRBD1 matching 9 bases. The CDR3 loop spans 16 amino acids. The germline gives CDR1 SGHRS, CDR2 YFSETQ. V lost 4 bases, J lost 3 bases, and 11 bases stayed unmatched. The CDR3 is CASSTNPGQGIYEQYF. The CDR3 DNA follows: TGCGCCAGCAGCACGAACCCGGGACAGGGCATCTACGAGCAGTACTTC.

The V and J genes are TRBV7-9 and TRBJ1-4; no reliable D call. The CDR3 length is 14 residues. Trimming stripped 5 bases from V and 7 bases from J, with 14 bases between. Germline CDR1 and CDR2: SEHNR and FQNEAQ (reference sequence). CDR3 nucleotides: TGTGCCAGCAGCGAGGCCGTTCGCGGTGAAAAACTGTTTTTT. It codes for CASSEAVRGEKLFF. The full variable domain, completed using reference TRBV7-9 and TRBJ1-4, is DTGVSQNPRHKITKRGQNVTFRCDPISEHNRLYWYRQTLGQGPEFLTYFQNEAQLEKSRLLSDRFSAERPKGSFSTLEIQRTEQGDSAMYLCASSEAVRGEKLFFGSGTQLSVL.

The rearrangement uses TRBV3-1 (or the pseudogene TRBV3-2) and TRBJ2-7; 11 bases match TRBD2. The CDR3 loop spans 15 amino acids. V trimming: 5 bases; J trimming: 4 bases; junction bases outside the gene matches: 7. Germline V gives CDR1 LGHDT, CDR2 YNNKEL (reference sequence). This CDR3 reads CASSGAGTSGYEQYF. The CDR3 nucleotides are TGTGCCAGCAGCGGGGCCGGGACTAGCGGTTACGAGCAGTACTTC.